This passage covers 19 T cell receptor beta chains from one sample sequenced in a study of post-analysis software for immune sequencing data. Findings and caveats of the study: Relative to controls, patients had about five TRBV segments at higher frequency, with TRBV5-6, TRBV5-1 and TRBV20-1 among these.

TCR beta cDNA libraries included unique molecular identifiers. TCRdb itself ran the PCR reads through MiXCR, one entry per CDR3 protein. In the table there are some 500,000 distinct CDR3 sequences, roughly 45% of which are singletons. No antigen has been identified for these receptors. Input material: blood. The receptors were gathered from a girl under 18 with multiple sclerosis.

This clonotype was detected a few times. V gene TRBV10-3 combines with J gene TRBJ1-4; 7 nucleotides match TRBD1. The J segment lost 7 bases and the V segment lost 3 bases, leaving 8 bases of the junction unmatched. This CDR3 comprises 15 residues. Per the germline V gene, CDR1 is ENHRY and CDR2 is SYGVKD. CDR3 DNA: TGTGCCATCAGTGACGCGGGAGGGGGCAGTGAAAAACTGTTTTTT. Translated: CAISDAGGGSEKLFF.

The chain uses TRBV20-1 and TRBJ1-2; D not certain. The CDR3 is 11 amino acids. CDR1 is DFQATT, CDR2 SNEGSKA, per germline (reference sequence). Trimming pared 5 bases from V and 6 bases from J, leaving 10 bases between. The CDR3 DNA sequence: TGCAGTGCTCCCCTCCCAGATGGCTACACCTTC. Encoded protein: CSAPLPDGYTF.

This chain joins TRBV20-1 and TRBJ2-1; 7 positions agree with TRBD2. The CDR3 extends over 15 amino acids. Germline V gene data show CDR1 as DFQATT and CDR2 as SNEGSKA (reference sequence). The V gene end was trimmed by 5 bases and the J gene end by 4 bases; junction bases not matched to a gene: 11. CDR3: CSALNGGWGYNEQFF. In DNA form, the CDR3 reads TGCAGTGCTTTAAACGGGGGGTGGGGTTACAATGAGCAGTTCTTC.

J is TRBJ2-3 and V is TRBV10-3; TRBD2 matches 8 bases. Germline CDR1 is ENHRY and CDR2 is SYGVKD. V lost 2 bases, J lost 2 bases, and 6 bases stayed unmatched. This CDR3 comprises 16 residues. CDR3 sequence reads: CAISEPKAGATDTQYF. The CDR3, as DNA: TGTGCCATCAGTGAGCCCAAAGCGGGAGCCACAGATACGCAGTATTTT.

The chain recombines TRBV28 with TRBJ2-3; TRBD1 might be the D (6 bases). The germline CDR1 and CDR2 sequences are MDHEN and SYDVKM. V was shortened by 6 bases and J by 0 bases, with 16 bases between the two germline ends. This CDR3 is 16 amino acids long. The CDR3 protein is CASRYGTTTSTDTQYF. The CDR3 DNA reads TGTGCCAGCAGATATGGGACAACCACTAGCACAGATACGCAGTATTTT. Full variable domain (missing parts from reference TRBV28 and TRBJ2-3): DVKVTQSSRYLVKRTGEKVFLECVQDMDHENMFWYRQDPGLGLRLIYFSYDVKMKEKGDIPEGYSVSREKKERFSLILESASTNQTSMYLCASRYGTTTSTDTQYFGPGTRLTVL.

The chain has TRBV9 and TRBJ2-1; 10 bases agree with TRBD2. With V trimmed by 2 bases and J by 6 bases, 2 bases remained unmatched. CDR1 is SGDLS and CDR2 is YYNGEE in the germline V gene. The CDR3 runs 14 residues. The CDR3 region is CASSVGTSANEQFF. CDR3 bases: TGTGCCAGCAGCGTTGGGACTAGCGCCAATGAGCAGTTCTTC.

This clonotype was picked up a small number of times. The CDR3, as DNA: TGTGCCAGCAGTCAGACTAGCGGGAGCTTAATCCTATACAATGAGCAGTTCTTC. Translation: CASSQTSGSLILYNEQFF. The chain has TRBV27 and TRBJ2-1; 12 bases line up with TRBD2. Looked up from germline, CDR1 is MNHEY and CDR2 is SMNVEV (reference sequence). This CDR3 has 18 residues. Trimming took 5 bases from V and 4 from J; bases not matched to a gene: 12.

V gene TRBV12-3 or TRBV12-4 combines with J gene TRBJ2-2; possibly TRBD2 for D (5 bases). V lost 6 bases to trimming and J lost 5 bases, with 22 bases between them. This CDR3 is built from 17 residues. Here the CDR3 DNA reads TGTGCCAGCAGACCCACTCGAGCGGAAGTAGGGACCGGGGAGCTGTTTTTT. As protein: CASRPTRAEVGTGELFF.

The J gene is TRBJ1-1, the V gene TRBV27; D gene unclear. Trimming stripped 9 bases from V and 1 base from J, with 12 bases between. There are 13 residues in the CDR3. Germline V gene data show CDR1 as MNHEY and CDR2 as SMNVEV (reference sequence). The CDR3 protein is CARIRPGNTEAFF. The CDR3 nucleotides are TGTGCCAGAATCCGCCCCGGGAACACTGAAGCTTTCTTT.

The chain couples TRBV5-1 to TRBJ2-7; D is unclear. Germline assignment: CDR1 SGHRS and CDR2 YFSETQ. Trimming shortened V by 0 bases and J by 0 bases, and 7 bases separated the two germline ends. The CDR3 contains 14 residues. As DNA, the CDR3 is TGCGCCAGCAGCTTGGTAGGGCCCTCCTACGAGCAGTACTTC. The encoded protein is CASSLVGPSYEQYF. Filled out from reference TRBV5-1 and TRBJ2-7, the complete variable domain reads KAGVTQTPRYLIKTRGQQVTLSCSPISGHRSVSWYQQTPGQGLQFLFEYFSETQRNKGNFPGRFSGRQFSNSRSEMNVSTLELGDSALYLCASSLVGPSYEQYFGPGTRLTVT.

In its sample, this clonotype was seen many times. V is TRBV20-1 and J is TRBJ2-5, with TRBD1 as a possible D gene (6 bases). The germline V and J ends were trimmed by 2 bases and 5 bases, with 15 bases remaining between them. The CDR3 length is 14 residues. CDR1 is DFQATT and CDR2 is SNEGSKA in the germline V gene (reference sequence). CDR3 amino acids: CSARLAGEWETQYF. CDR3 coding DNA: TGCAGTGCTAGATTGGCAGGGGAATGGGAGACCCAGTACTTC.

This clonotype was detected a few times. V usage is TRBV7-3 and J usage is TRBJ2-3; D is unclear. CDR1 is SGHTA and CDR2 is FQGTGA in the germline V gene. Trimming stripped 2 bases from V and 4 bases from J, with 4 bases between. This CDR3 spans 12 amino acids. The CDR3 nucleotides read TGTGCCAGCAGCTTAGGCCCAGATACGCAGTATTTT. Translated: CASSLGPDTQYF.

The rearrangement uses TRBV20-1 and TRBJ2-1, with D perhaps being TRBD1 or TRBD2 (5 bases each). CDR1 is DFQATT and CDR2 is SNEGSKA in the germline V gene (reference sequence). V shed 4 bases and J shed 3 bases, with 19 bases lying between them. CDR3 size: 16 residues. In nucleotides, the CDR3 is TGCAGTGCTATCCGGGACCAGATTCTTAACTACAATGAGCAGTTCTTC. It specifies CSAIRDQILNYNEQFF.

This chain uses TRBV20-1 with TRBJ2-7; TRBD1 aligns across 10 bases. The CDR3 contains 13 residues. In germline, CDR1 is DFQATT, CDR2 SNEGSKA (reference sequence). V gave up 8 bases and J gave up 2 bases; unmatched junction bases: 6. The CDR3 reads CSTTGTGAYEQYF. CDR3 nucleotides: TGCAGTACTACCGGGACAGGGGCCTACGAGCAGTACTTC.

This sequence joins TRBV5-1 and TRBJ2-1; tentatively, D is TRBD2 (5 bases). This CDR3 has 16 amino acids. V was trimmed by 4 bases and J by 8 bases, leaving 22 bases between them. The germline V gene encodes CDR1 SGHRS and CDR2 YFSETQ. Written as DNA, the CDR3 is TGCGCCAGCAGCCCTGGGAGTAGGGTACCCGGCGATGAGCAGTTCTTC. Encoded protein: CASSPGSRVPGDEQFF.

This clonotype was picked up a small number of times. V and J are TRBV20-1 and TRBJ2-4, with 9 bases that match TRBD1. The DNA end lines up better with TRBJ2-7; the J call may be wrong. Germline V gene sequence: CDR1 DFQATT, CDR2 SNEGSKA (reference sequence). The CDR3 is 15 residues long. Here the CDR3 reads CSAQMGDRALYEQYF. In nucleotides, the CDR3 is TGCAGTGCCCAGATGGGGGACAGGGCACTTTACGAGCAGTACTTC.

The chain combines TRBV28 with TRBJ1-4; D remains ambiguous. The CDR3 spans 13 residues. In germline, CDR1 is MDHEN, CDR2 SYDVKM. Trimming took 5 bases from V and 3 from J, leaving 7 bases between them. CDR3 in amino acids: CASSAGSNEKLFF. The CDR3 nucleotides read TGTGCCAGCAGTGCCGGCTCTAATGAAAAACTGTTTTTT.

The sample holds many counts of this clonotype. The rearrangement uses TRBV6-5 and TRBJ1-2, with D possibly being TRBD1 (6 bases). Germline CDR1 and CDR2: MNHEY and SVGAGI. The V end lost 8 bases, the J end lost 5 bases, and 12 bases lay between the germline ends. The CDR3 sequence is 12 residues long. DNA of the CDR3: TGTGCCAGCCTTGACAGGACATATGGCTACACCTTC. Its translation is CASLDRTYGYTF.

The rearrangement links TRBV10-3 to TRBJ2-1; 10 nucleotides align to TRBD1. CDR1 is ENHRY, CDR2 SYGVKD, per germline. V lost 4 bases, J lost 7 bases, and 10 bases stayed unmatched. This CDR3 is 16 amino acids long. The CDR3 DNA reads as TGTGCCATCAGTGGACAGGGGGCTACACCCGATAATGAGCAGTTCTTC. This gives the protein CAISGQGATPDNEQFF.